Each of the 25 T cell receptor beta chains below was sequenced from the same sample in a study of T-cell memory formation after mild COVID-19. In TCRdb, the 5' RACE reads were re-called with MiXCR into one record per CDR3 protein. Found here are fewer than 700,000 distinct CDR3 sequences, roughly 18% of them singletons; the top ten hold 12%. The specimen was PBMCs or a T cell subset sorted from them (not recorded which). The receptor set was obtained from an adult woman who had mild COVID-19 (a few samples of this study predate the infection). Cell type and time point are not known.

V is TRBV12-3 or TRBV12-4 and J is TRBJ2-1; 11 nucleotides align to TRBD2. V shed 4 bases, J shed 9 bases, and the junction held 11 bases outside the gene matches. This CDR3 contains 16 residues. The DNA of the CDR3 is TGTGCCAGCAGTTCGATAGCGGGGGGGGCCCTCGGTGAGCAGTTCTTC. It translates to CASSSIAGGALGEQFF.

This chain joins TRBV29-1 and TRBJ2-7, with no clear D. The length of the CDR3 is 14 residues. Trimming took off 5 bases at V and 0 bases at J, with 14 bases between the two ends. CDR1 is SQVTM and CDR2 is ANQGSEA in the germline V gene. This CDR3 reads CSVQSEISSYEQYF. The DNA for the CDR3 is TGCAGCGTTCAGTCCGAGATTAGCTCCTACGAGCAGTACTTC.

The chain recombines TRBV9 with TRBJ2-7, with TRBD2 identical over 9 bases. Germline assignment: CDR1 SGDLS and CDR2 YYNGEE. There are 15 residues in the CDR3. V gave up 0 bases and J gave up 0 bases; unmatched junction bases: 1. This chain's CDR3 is CASSVGGGGSYEQYF. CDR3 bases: TGTGCCAGCAGCGTAGGCGGGGGGGGCTCCTACGAGCAGTACTTC.

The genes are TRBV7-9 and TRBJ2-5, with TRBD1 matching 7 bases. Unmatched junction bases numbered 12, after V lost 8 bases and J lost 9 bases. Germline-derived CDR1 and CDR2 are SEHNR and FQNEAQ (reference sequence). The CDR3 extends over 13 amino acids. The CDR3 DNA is TGTGCCAGCGGGTCCGGGACAGTAGCGTCCCAGTACTTC. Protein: CASGSGTVASQYF.

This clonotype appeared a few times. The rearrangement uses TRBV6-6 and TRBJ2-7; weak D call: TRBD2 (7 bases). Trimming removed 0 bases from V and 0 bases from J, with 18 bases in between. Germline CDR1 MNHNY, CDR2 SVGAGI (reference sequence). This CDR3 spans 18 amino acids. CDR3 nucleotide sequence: TGTGCCAGCAGTTACTCTTGGCCGGGGGGCCTCCTCTCCTACGAGCAGTACTTC. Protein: CASSYSWPGGLLSYEQYF.

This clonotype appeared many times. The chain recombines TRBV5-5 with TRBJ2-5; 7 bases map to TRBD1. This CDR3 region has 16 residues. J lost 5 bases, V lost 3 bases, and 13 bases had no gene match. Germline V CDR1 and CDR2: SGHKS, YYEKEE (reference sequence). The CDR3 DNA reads TGTGCCAGCAGCTCTGCATCTCAGACAGGGTCGGAGACCCAGTACTTC. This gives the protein CASSSASQTGSETQYF.

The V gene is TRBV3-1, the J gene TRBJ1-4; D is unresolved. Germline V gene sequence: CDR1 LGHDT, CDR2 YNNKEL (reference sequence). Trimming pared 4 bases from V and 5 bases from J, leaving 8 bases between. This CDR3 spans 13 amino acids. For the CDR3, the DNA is TGTGCCAGCAGCCTGACTCCAAATGAAAAACTGTTTTTT. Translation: CASSLTPNEKLFF.

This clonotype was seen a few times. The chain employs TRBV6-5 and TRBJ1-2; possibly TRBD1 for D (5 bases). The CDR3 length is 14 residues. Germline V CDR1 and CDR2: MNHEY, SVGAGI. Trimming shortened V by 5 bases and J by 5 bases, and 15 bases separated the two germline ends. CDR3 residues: CASSDQARGYGYTF. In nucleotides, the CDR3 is TGTGCCAGCAGTGATCAGGCCCGGGGGTATGGCTACACCTTC.

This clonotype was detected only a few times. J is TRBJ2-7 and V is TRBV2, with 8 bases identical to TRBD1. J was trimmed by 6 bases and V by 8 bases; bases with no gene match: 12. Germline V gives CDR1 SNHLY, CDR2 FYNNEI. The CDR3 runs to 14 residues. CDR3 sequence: CASQNGQGYIEQYF. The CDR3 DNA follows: TGTGCCAGCCAAAACGGACAGGGCTATATCGAGCAGTACTTC.

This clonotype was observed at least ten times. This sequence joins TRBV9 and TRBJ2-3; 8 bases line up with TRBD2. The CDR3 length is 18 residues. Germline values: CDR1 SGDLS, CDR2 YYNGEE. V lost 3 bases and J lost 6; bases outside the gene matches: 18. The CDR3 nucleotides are TGTGCCAGCAGCGCCCACACTTCGACGGGAGGGCTGTCGGATACGCAGTATTTT. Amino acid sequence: CASSAHTSTGGLSDTQYF.

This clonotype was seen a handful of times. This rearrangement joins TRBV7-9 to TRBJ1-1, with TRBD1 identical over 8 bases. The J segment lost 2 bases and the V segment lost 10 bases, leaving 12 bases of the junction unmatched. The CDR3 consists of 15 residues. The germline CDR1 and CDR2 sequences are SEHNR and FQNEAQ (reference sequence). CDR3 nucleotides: TGTGCCACCGGAGAACACGGGACAGGAAACACTGAAGCTTTCTTT. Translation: CATGEHGTGNTEAFF.

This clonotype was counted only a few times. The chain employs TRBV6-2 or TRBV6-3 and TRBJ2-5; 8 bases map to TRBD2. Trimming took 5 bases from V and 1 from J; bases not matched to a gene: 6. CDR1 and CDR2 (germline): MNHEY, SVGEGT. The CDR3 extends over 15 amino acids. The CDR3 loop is CASSPTSAGQETQYF. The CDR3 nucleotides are TGTGCCAGCAGTCCGACTAGCGCAGGCCAAGAGACCCAGTACTTC.

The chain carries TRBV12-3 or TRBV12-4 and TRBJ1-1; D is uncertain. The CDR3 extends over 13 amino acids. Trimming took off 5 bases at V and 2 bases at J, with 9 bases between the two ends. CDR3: CASSPLTNTEAFF. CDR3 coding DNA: TGTGCCAGCAGTCCCCTTACCAACACTGAAGCTTTCTTT.

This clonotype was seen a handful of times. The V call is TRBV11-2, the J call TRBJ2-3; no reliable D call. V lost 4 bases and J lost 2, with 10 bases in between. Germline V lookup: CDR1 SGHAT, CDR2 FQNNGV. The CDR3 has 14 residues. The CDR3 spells CASSSRQSTDTQYF. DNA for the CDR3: TGTGCCAGCAGCTCAAGACAATCCACAGATACGCAGTATTTT.

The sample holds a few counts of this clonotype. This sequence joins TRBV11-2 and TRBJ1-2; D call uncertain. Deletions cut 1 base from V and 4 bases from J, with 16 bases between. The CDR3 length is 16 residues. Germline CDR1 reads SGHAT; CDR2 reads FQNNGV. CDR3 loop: CASSLGWSGMSYGYTF. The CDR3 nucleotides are TGTGCCAGCAGCTTAGGGTGGTCTGGGATGAGCTATGGCTACACCTTC.

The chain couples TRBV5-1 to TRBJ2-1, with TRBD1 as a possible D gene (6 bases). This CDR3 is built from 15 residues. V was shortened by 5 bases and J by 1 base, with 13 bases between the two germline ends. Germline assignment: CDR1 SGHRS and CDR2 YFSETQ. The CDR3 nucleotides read TGCGCCAGCAGTGCGACACAGGGTTCCTACAATGAGCAGTTCTTC. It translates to CASSATQGSYNEQFF.

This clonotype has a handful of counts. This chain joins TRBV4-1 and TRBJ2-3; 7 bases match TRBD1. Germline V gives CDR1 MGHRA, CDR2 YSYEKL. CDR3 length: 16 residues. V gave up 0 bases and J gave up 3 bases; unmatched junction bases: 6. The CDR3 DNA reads TGCGCCAGCAGCCAAGATCCCTCAGGGGGAACAGATACGCAGTATTTT. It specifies CASSQDPSGGTDTQYF.

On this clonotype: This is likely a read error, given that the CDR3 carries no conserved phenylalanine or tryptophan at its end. The CDR3 nucleotides read TGTGCCAGCAGCCAAGGGACAGGGTTTACTGGCTACACCTTA. Its protein is CASSQGTGFTGYTL. This chain joins TRBV3-1 and TRBJ1-2, with 8 bases fitting TRBD1. The CDR3 has 14 amino acids. Trimming removed 1 base from V and 7 bases from J; junction bases left unmatched: 5. CDR1 and CDR2 from the germline V gene are LGHDT and YNNKEL (reference sequence).

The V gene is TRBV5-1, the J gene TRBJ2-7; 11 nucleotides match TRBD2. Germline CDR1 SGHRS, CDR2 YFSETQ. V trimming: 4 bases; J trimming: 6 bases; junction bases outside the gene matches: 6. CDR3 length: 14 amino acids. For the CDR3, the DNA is TGCGCCAGCAGCGAACTAGCGGGGGTTGTCGAGCAGTACTTC. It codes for CASSELAGVVEQYF.

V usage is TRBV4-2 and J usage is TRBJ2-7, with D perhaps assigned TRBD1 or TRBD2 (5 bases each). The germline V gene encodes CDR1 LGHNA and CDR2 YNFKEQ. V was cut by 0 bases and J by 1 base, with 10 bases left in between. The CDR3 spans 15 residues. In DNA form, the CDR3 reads TGTGCCAGCAGCCAAGATGGGGACGGTTCCTACGAGCAGTACTTC. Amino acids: CASSQDGDGSYEQYF.

The CDR3 protein is CASSGGTGGFSDTQYF. The CDR3 DNA follows: TGTGCCAGCAGCGGGGGGACAGGGGGCTTTTCAGATACGCAGTATTTT. The rearrangement links TRBV12-3 or TRBV12-4 to TRBJ2-3; TRBD1 matches at 12 bases. The CDR3 has 16 residues. With 6 bases clipped from V and 4 bases from J, the junction kept 8 bases outside the gene matches.

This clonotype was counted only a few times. The CDR3, as DNA: TGCGCCAGCAAACAGGGTAGGGGCCCCGGCTACACCTTC. Translation: CASKQGRGPGYTF. The genes are TRBV5-1 and TRBJ1-2, with D possibly matching TRBD1 (6 bases). V was cut by 6 bases and J by 8 bases, with 17 bases left in between. The CDR3 contains 13 residues. Germline-derived CDR1 and CDR2 are SGHRS and YFSETQ.

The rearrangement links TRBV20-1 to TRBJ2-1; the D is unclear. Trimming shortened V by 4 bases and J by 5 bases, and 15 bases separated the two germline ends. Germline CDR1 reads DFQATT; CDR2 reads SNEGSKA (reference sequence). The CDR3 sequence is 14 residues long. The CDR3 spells CSATGQVGNNEQFF. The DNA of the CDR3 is TGCAGTGCTACAGGCCAGGTCGGTAACAATGAGCAGTTCTTC.

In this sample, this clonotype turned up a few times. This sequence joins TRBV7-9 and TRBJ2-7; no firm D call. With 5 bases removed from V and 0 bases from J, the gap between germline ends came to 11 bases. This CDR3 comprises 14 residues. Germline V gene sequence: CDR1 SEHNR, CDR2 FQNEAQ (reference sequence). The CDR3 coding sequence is TGTGCCAGCAGCCAAACAGTGAGCTCCTACGAGCAGTACTTC. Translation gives CASSQTVSSYEQYF. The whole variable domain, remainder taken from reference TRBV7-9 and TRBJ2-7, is DTGVSQNPRHKITKRGQNVTFRCDPISEHNRLYWYRQTLGQGPEFLTYFQNEAQLEKSRLLSDRFSAERPKGSFSTLEIQRTEQGDSAMYLCASSQTVSSYEQYFGPGTRLTVT.

CDR3 DNA: TGCGCCAGCAGCCGACCCGGGGGGCCATCTGATGAGCAGTTCTTC. Amino acid sequence: CASSRPGGPSDEQFF. The chain links TRBV5-1 to TRBJ2-1; possible D gene TRBD2, 7 bases. The CDR3 consists of 15 residues. V lost 4 bases to trimming and J lost 8 bases, with 19 bases between them. Germline values: CDR1 SGHRS, CDR2 YFSETQ.